A single sample gave rise to the 32 T cell receptor beta chains below, sequenced in a study of metastatic and nonmetastatic thyroid tumors. TCRdb called clones again from the PCR reads with MiXCR. The repertoire includes about 38,000 clones, less than 60% of them detected once, and roughly a quarter sits in the top ten. No patient received treatment before thyroid surgery. Sample: tumor tissue. The receptors originated from a male donor with papillary thyroid cancer or a benign thyroid nodule (not recorded which). Some clones in this sample may be carry-over from other donors' samples.

J is TRBJ1-2 and V is TRBV13; D unresolved. This CDR3 has 15 amino acids. The ends were cut back, 3 bases at V and 6 bases at J, with 17 bases in the middle. Germline CDR1 is PRHDT and CDR2 is FYEKMQ (reference sequence). The CDR3 sequence is CASSFNREGTDGYTF. The CDR3 nucleotides are TGTGCCAGCAGCTTTAATCGTGAAGGAACTGATGGCTACACCTTC. The complete variable domain, with remaining parts taken from reference TRBV13 and TRBJ1-2, reads AAGVIQSPRHLIKEKRETATLKCYPIPRHDTVYWYQQGPGQDPQFLISFYEKMQSDKGSIPDRFSAQQFSDYHSELNMSSLELGDSALYFCASSFNREGTDGYTFGSGTRLTVV.

This clone is medium-sized by share. The chain recombines TRBV20-1 with TRBJ2-5; 7 bases are shared with TRBD1. V gave up 1 base and J gave up 4 bases; unmatched junction bases: 6. This CDR3 is 14 amino acids long. Per germline, CDR1 DFQATT and CDR2 SNEGSKA (reference sequence). As DNA, the CDR3 is TGCAGTGCTAGAGCAGGACAGGTGATAGAGACCCAGTACTTC. Translation gives CSARAGQVIETQYF.

DNA for the CDR3: TGTGCCAGCAGTGAAGGCTACGAGCAGTACTTC. Translated: CASSEGYEQYF. The J gene is TRBJ2-7, the V gene TRBV2; the D is unclear. The CDR3 runs 11 residues. Germline assignment: CDR1 SNHLY and CDR2 FYNNEI. V lost 1 base, J lost 3 bases, and 1 base lay in between.

The J gene is TRBJ1-1, the V gene TRBV29-1, with 7 positions matching TRBD1. With V trimmed by 5 bases and J by 1 base, 13 bases remained unmatched. Germline V gives CDR1 SQVTM, CDR2 ANQGSEA. The CDR3 spans 16 residues. CDR3 DNA sequence: TGCAGCGTTAAATTTGACAGGGCAGAAAAGAACACTGAAGCTTTCTTT. Translating it yields CSVKFDRAEKNTEAFF.

The sample holds a few counts of this clone. The gene calls are TRBV4-2 and TRBJ2-7; 8 nucleotides match TRBD2. The V segment lost 1 base and the J segment 1 base; nucleotides outside the gene matches: 6. This CDR3 has 16 residues. Germline V gene data show CDR1 as LGHNA and CDR2 as YNFKEQ. CDR3 bases: TGTGCCAGCAGCCAAGTACCGGGACTAGATTCCTACGAGCAGTACTTC. Translating it yields CASSQVPGLDSYEQYF.

The V call is TRBV11-2, the J call TRBJ2-7; D tentatively reads TRBD1 or TRBD2 (5 bases each). V dropped 0 bases and J dropped 2 bases, with 11 bases sitting between them. CDR1 is SGHAT and CDR2 is FQNNGV in the germline V gene. This CDR3 comprises 15 residues. The CDR3 reads CASSLDHPGPYEQYF. In DNA, the CDR3 is TGTGCCAGCAGCTTAGATCATCCGGGGCCCTACGAGCAGTACTTC.

The gene calls are TRBV25-1 and TRBJ2-7, with D perhaps TRBD1 (5 bases). There are 14 residues in the CDR3. Trimming pared 6 bases from V and 2 bases from J, leaving 14 bases between. The germline V gene has CDR1 MGHDK and CDR2 SYGVNS. The CDR3: CASSPGTGAYEQYF. CDR3 DNA sequence: TGTGCCAGCAGCCCCGGAACAGGAGCCTACGAGCAGTACTTC.

The chain joins TRBV20-1 to TRBJ2-3; D remains unclear. Trimming shortened V by 0 bases and J by 2 bases, and 12 bases separated the two germline ends. This CDR3 comprises 15 residues. Per the germline V gene, CDR1 is DFQATT and CDR2 is SNEGSKA (reference sequence). The CDR3, as DNA: TGCAGTGCTAGAGATTTGGAGCGAGACACAGATACGCAGTATTTT. It encodes CSARDLERDTDTQYF.

This clone was counted a few times. This chain links TRBV6-1 with TRBJ2-7, with D unclear. V lost 3 bases to trimming and J lost 2 bases, with 11 bases between them. In germline, CDR1 is MNHNS, CDR2 SASEGT. The CDR3 contains 14 residues. The CDR3 nucleotides are TGTGCCAGCAGTGATTCACCATCTACCTACGAGCAGTACTTC. Translated, it gives CASSDSPSTYEQYF.

The V gene is TRBV30, the J gene TRBJ1-5; D may be TRBD1 (5 bases). This CDR3 has 15 residues. Germline CDR1 is GTSNPN and CDR2 is SVGIG (reference sequence). V dropped 4 bases and J dropped 0 bases, with 13 bases sitting between them. For the CDR3, the DNA is TGTGCCTGGAACCCACGGGGGAATAGCAATCAGCCCCAGCATTTT. It codes for CAWNPRGNSNQPQHF.

The chain employs TRBV2 and TRBJ1-4; D remains ambiguous. Germline values: CDR1 SNHLY, CDR2 FYNNEI. With 2 bases removed from V and 3 bases from J, the gap between germline ends came to 13 bases. This CDR3 comprises 16 residues. The CDR3 reads CASSERTLPSNEKLFF. CDR3 sequence (DNA): TGTGCCAGCAGTGAAAGGACCCTACCCTCTAATGAAAAACTGTTTTTT.

This chain connects TRBV18 to TRBJ2-7, with D uncertain. Germline V gives CDR1 KGHSH, CDR2 LQKENI. Deletions cut 4 bases from V and 2 bases from J, with 12 bases between. The CDR3 has 14 residues. CDR3 sequence reads: CASSQGPPPYEQYF. In nucleotides, the CDR3 is TGTGCCAGCTCACAGGGCCCCCCCCCCTACGAGCAGTACTTC.

The chain has TRBV12-3 or TRBV12-4 and TRBJ2-7, with D maybe TRBD2 (7 bases). V was trimmed by 3 bases and J by 2 bases, leaving 11 bases between them. There are 14 residues in the CDR3. CDR3 sequence reads: CASSLGGLPYEQYF. CDR3 DNA: TGTGCCAGCAGTTTGGGGGGGCTCCCCTACGAGCAGTACTTC.

This chain joins TRBV5-5 and TRBJ2-1; the match to TRBD2 covers 9 bases. This CDR3 is built from 14 residues. CDR1 SGHKS and CDR2 YYEKEE come from the germline V gene (reference sequence). Trimming removed 2 bases from V and 7 bases from J; junction bases left unmatched: 4. The CDR3 sequence: CASSFAGGSNEQFF. The CDR3 DNA is TGTGCCAGCAGCTTTGCGGGAGGGTCTAATGAGCAGTTCTTC.

This clone was picked up many times. This chain links TRBV29-1 with TRBJ2-7; the D gene is possibly TRBD2 (5 bases). The CDR3 extends over 12 amino acids. CDR1 is SQVTM and CDR2 is ANQGSEA in the germline V gene. V lost 6 bases and J 0 bases, leaving 9 bases between the germline ends. CDR3 in amino acids: CSVRTYSYEQYF. Written as DNA, the CDR3 is TGCAGCGTAAGGACTTACTCCTACGAGCAGTACTTC.

This clone showed up just a few times. The chain uses TRBV10-2 and TRBJ1-1; 11 bases agree with TRBD1. From germline, CDR1 is WSHSY and CDR2 SAAADI. The CDR3 runs to 17 residues. V dropped 2 bases and J dropped 4; count of bases not matched to a gene: 9. CDR3 in amino acids: CASSEPSGQGVGTEAFF. The CDR3 coding sequence is TGCGCCAGCAGTGAGCCTTCGGGACAGGGGGTTGGCACTGAAGCTTTCTTT.

The chain joins TRBV20-1 to TRBJ2-5, with D tentatively TRBD2 (7 bases). Germline V gene lookup returns CDR1 DFQATT and CDR2 SNEGSKA (reference sequence). The CDR3 consists of 15 residues. V gave up 6 bases and J gave up 4 bases, with 21 bases separating them. The CDR3 DNA reads TGCAGTGCCGGGGAGGGGGGAGCCGGTTTAGAGACCCAGTACTTC. This translates into CSAGEGGAGLETQYF.

This clone was recorded only once. V is TRBV5-1 and J is TRBJ1-3; a weak D match, TRBD1 (5 bases). The CDR3 runs 16 residues. CDR1 and CDR2 from the germline V gene are SGHRS and YFSETQ. V was clipped by 3 bases and J by 0 bases, with 13 bases between them. The CDR3 is CASSSTGLSSGNTIYF. The CDR3 coding sequence is TGCGCCAGCAGCTCTACGGGACTCAGCTCTGGAAACACCATATATTTT.

This clone was observed a handful of times. For the CDR3, the DNA is TGTGCCAGCTCACAGGACCCAAAAGCTGAAGCTTTCTTT. This translates into CASSQDPKAEAFF. The rearrangement joins TRBV18 to TRBJ1-1; D unresolved. Trimming took off 4 bases at V and 6 bases at J, with 12 bases between the two ends. This CDR3 contains 13 residues. CDR1 is KGHSH, CDR2 LQKENI, per germline.

The chain recombines TRBV28 with TRBJ1-2; no definite D call. Germline CDR1 is MDHEN and CDR2 is SYDVKM. With 4 bases removed from V and 3 bases from J, the gap between germline ends came to 9 bases. The CDR3 totals 13 residues. For the CDR3, the DNA is TGTGCCAGCAGTTCGGCGCAGGACTATGGCTACACCTTC. It yields the protein CASSSAQDYGYTF.

This clone was picked up a small number of times. V usage is TRBV28 and J usage is TRBJ1-1; D is unresolved. Germline CDR1 is MDHEN and CDR2 is SYDVKM. V was cut by 2 bases and J by 1 base, with 8 bases left in between. CDR3 size: 14 residues. DNA for the CDR3: TGTGCCAGCAGTTTAGCAGTTCGGAACACTGAAGCTTTCTTT. Protein sequence: CASSLAVRNTEAFF.

The genes are TRBV3-1 and TRBJ2-1; D is unresolved. The V gene's germline CDR1 is LGHDT and CDR2 YNNKEL (reference sequence). The germline V and J ends were trimmed by 1 base and 0 bases, with 7 bases remaining between them. There are 15 residues in the CDR3. The CDR3 DNA reads TGTGCCAGCAGCCAAGGGGCCCGCTCCTACAATGAGCAGTTCTTC. Translating it yields CASSQGARSYNEQFF.

V gene TRBV5-1 combines with J gene TRBJ2-1; TRBD2 aligns across 14 bases. The CDR3 consists of 15 residues. The junction had 2 bases not matched to a gene; V was cut back by 0 bases and J by 9 bases. CDR1 and CDR2 (germline): SGHRS, YFSETQ. This chain's CDR3 is CASSLGGTSGGEQFF. In nucleotides, the CDR3 is TGCGCCAGCAGCTTGGGTGGGACTAGCGGGGGTGAGCAGTTCTTC.

This sequence joins TRBV20-1 and TRBJ2-1, with 8 positions matching TRBD2. This CDR3 region has 15 residues. J was trimmed by 2 bases and V by 6 bases; bases with no gene match: 9. CDR1 and CDR2 from the germline V gene are DFQATT and SNEGSKA (reference sequence). The CDR3 protein is CSAPPLADTYNEQFF. CDR3 coding DNA: TGCAGTGCCCCCCCACTAGCGGACACCTACAATGAGCAGTTCTTC.

This clone was detected only once. The chain employs TRBV11-2 and TRBJ1-5; possibly TRBD1 for D (5 bases). The CDR3 runs 15 residues. V lost 1 base to trimming and J lost 4 bases, with 11 bases between them. Germline loops: CDR1 SGHAT, CDR2 FQNNGV. CDR3 sequence: CASSLGGVGNQPQHF. The CDR3 region has the DNA TGTGCCAGCAGCTTAGGAGGGGTAGGGAATCAGCCCCAGCATTTT.

This clone was found a few times. A junction boundary mismatches the germline segment, possibly from a read error. This chain links TRBV5-1 with TRBJ2-7; maybe TRBD1 (5 bases). Germline CDR1 and CDR2: SGHRS and YFSETQ. This CDR3 has 11 residues. CDR3 sequence reads: CASTLGREQYF. The CDR3, as DNA: TGCGCCAGCACCTTGGGGCGGGAGCAGTACTTC.

V usage is TRBV28 and J usage is TRBJ2-1; D unresolved. The CDR3 loop spans 15 amino acids. CDR1 is MDHEN and CDR2 is SYDVKM in the germline V gene. The V end was cut by 5 bases, the J end by 0 bases, with 11 bases between. CDR3 nucleotides: TGTGCCAGCAGTCCAAACCCGTACTCCTACAATGAGCAGTTCTTC. This encodes CASSPNPYSYNEQFF.

CDR3 sequence: CASSRGQAGNTIYF. DNA of the CDR3: TGCGCCAGCAGCCGCGGACAGGCTGGAAACACCATATATTTT. The gene calls are TRBV5-1 and TRBJ1-3; 7 bases fit TRBD1. This CDR3 has 14 amino acids. Trimming cost V 4 bases and J 2 bases; bases outside gene matches: 3. CDR1 is SGHRS and CDR2 is YFSETQ in the germline V gene.

The gene calls are TRBV27 and TRBJ2-1; 9 nucleotides agree with TRBD1. This CDR3 spans 16 amino acids. Germline V lookup: CDR1 MNHEY, CDR2 SMNVEV (reference sequence). The ends lost 6 bases at V and 3 bases at J; junction bases unmatched: 9. The CDR3 DNA follows: TGTGCCAGCAGCCCGACAGGGGGTGGAAACTACAATGAGCAGTTCTTC. It yields the protein CASSPTGGGNYNEQFF.

This clone has a handful of counts. A read error may produce the germline difference seen at one junction end. The sample has other DNA sequences that encode this CDR3 too. The chain employs TRBV6-5 and TRBJ2-2; D uncertain. There are 12 residues in the CDR3. The germline V gene has CDR1 MNHEY and CDR2 SVGAGI. The CDR3 sequence: CASSYTTGELFF. The DNA of the CDR3 is TGTGCCAGCAGTTACACCACCGGTGAGCTGTTTTTT.

The rearrangement links TRBV9 to TRBJ2-1; perhaps TRBD2 as D (6 bases). This CDR3 is 13 amino acids long. Trimming pared 3 bases from V and 9 bases from J, leaving 13 bases between. Germline CDR1 and CDR2: SGDLS and YYNGEE. As DNA, the CDR3 is TGTGCCAGCAGCGCGCGGGATAAGCTTGAGCAGTTCTTC. Residues: CASSARDKLEQFF. The full variable domain, its missing parts supplied by reference TRBV9 and TRBJ2-1, is DSGVTQTPKHLITATGQRVTLRCSPRSGDLSVYWYQQSLDQGLQFLIQYYNGEERAKGNILERFSAQQFPDLHSELNLSSLELGDSALYFCASSARDKLEQFFGPGTRLTVL.

This sequence joins TRBV5-1 and TRBJ2-2, with TRBD1 matching 11 bases. Germline-derived CDR1 and CDR2 are SGHRS and YFSETQ. V was clipped by 4 bases and J by 0 bases; unmatched bases: 2. CDR3 length: 16 residues. The CDR3 nucleotides are TGCGCCAGCAGCCGGGGACAGGGGGCGAACACCGGGGAGCTGTTTTTT. Amino acids: CASSRGQGANTGELFF.